This TCR beta chain was retrieved from a study of immune cell composition in non-small cell lung cancer. Study results and caveats: About 80% of squamous and about 30% of adenocarcinoma cases had tumour-associated clones >0.5%.

Assay: immunoSEQ multiplex PCR; the TCRdb copy retains only in-frame clones and omits some. Of around 7,000 clones in the sample, 70% to 90% were seen once. The normal lung sample lay at least 3 cm, and maximally far, from the tumour. Genomic DNA came from frozen unsorted single-cell suspensions. CDR1 and CDR2 from the germline V gene are MRHNA and SNTAGT. V was clipped by 0 bases and J by 3 bases; unmatched bases: 0. This CDR3 is built from 16 residues. This clone was detected only a few times. Its target is unknown. The J gene is TRBJ2-2, the V gene TRBV6-4, with 11 bases that match TRBD2. The source of this sequence is a human donor with non-small cell lung cancer. The sequencing input was non-adjacent lung tissue. The CDR3 nucleotides are TGTGCCAGCAGTGACTCGACTAGCGGGGACACCGGGGAGCTGTTTTTT. It is translated as CASSDSTSGDTGELFF.